Below, 13 T cell receptor beta chains from the same sample are listed, as sequenced in a study of blood T cells in healthy people across ages. With a J-beta primer mix and a sample-barcoded 5' primer, a second PCR ran roughly 7 to 11 cycles. TCRdb used MiXCR to reprocess the 5' RACE reads, holding one entry per CDR3 protein. The data hold about 510,000 distinct CDR3 sequences, with roughly a quarter observed a single time. These data also featured in a second study, about T cells of mothers and their children.

The sample was blood. These TCRs come from a boy between 2 and 10 years old in good health.

This clonotype has a handful of counts. The V and J genes are TRBV11-2 and TRBJ2-7; D perhaps matches TRBD2 (5 bases). The V and J ends lost 1 base and 2 bases respectively, with 9 bases between them. This CDR3 has 14 residues. In germline, CDR1 is SGHAT, CDR2 FQNNGV. The CDR3 DNA reads TGTGCCAGCAGCTTAGCTCTAGCAGCCTACGAGCAGTACTTC. Residues: CASSLALAAYEQYF. The full variable domain, in which reference TRBV11-2 and TRBJ2-7 provide the parts outside the CDR3, is EAGVAQSPRYKIIEKRQSVAFWCNPISGHATLYWYQQILGQGPKLLIQFQNNGVVDDSQLPKDRFSAERLKGVDSTLKIQPAKLEDSAVYLCASSLALAAYEQYFGPGTRLTVT.

This clonotype was detected only a few times. This chain links TRBV2 with TRBJ1-4; D gene uncertain. V was clipped by 5 bases and J by 10 bases, with 14 bases between them. The germline V gene has CDR1 SNHLY and CDR2 FYNNEI. This CDR3 has 13 residues. In DNA, the CDR3 is TGTGCCAGCAGTTCCGAAGTTCCCGTAAAACTGTTTTTT. As protein: CASSSEVPVKLFF.

The rearrangement links TRBV7-9 to TRBJ1-3, with 7 bases fitting TRBD1. V lost 5 bases, J lost 1 base, and 5 bases stayed unmatched. Germline V gives CDR1 SEHNR, CDR2 FQNEAQ (reference sequence). This CDR3 has 15 amino acids. CDR3 loop: CASSPRGVSGNTIYF. CDR3 in DNA: TGTGCCAGCAGCCCCAGGGGGGTATCTGGAAACACCATATATTTT.

This chain joins TRBV20-1 and TRBJ1-5; D not certain. CDR3 length: 15 residues. V lost 4 bases, J lost 3 bases, and 16 bases lay in between. Germline values: CDR1 DFQATT, CDR2 SNEGSKA (reference sequence). The CDR3 is CSAITPRANNQPQHF. In DNA, the CDR3 is TGCAGTGCTATAACCCCTAGGGCCAACAATCAGCCCCAGCATTTT.

The table lists this clonotype with a few counts. V gene TRBV10-3 combines with J gene TRBJ2-2; D may be TRBD1 or TRBD2 (5 bases each). V dropped 4 bases and J dropped 0 bases, with 9 bases sitting between them. Germline CDR1 reads ENHRY; CDR2 reads SYGVKD. The CDR3 length is 15 residues. The CDR3, as DNA: TGTGCCATCAGTGGAGAGGGGACGAACACCGGGGAGCTGTTTTTT. It translates to CAISGEGTNTGELFF.

This clonotype occurred a few times. The V and J genes are TRBV29-1 and TRBJ2-5; TRBD1 or TRBD2 may be the D gene (6 bases each). CDR1 is SQVTM, CDR2 ANQGSEA, per germline. Trimming removed 7 bases from V and 4 bases from J, with 19 bases in between. The CDR3 sequence is 14 residues long. CDR3 protein: CSAIRRGYGETQYF. The CDR3 nucleotides are TGCAGCGCGATCAGGAGGGGGTACGGAGAGACCCAGTACTTC.

The V call is TRBV3-1, the J call TRBJ2-2; 8 bases map to TRBD1. Germline trimming cut 6 bases from V and 5 bases from J; bases unmatched to any gene: 8. This CDR3 contains 15 residues. Germline V gives CDR1 LGHDT, CDR2 YNNKEL (reference sequence). The CDR3 sequence is CASRMTGDPTGELFF. Here the CDR3 DNA reads TGTGCCAGCAGGATGACAGGGGATCCGACCGGGGAGCTGTTTTTT.

The J gene is TRBJ2-7, the V gene TRBV5-1, with 11 bases fitting TRBD2. Trimming at V came to 4 bases and at J to 6 bases, leaving 9 bases not matched to a gene. CDR1 is SGHRS and CDR2 is YFSETQ in the germline V gene. The CDR3 contains 15 residues. Here the CDR3 reads CASSQTSGSTGEQYF. DNA of the CDR3: TGCGCCAGCAGCCAAACTAGCGGGAGTACCGGCGAGCAGTACTTC.

V gene TRBV10-3 combines with J gene TRBJ1-2, with no clear D. Germline V gene data show CDR1 as ENHRY and CDR2 as SYGVKD. Trimming left V 6 bases short and J 2 bases short, with 13 bases between. The CDR3 extends over 14 amino acids. CDR3 sequence: CAISDPRQNYGYTF. CDR3 sequence (DNA): TGTGCCATCAGCGACCCGAGGCAGAACTATGGCTACACCTTC.

This clonotype was counted a few times. V gene TRBV6-5 combines with J gene TRBJ2-5, with 10 positions matching TRBD2. The germline CDR1 and CDR2 sequences are MNHEY and SVGAGI. V trimming: 5 bases; J trimming: 4 bases; junction bases outside the gene matches: 7. The CDR3 has 15 residues. The CDR3 sequence is CASSPDQREGETQYF. The CDR3 DNA sequence: TGTGCCAGCAGTCCCGATCAGCGGGAGGGAGAGACCCAGTACTTC.

In this sample, this clonotype turned up many times. The gene calls are TRBV25-1 and TRBJ2-7; 7 bases are shared with TRBD1. Germline V CDR1 and CDR2: MGHDK, SYGVNS. The ends lost 3 bases at V and 2 bases at J; junction bases unmatched: 7. The CDR3 is made up of 15 amino acids. The CDR3 here is CASSDWRQGTYEQYF. In DNA, the CDR3 is TGTGCCAGCAGTGACTGGAGACAGGGCACCTACGAGCAGTACTTC.

The V and J genes are TRBV5-4 and TRBJ2-5, with D perhaps given as TRBD1 or TRBD2 (5 bases each). The closer fit of TRBJ2-1 to the DNA end suggests the J call may be wrong. CDR3 length: 15 amino acids. Germline CDR1 is SGHNT and CDR2 is YYREEE (reference sequence). The chain's CDR3 is CASSTGGLTYNEQFF. The CDR3 DNA follows: TGTGCCAGCAGCACAGGAGGTTTAACCTACAATGAGCAGTTCTTC.

The chain joins TRBV6-2 or TRBV6-3 to TRBJ2-5, with D unresolved. The end of the DNA fits TRBJ2-1 better, so the J call may be wrong. The CDR3 spans 13 residues. CDR1 is MNHEY and CDR2 is SVGEGT in the germline V gene. The CDR3, as DNA: TGTGCCAGCAGTGTTGTCATAGGCGGTGAGCAGTTCTTC. Translation gives CASSVVIGGEQFF.